One and the same sample provided the 10 T cell receptor beta chains below, sequenced in a study of blood T cell repertoires in COVID-19. Sequencing was performed with immunoSEQ multiplex PCR; in TCRdb, only in-frame clones are kept and a portion is missing. The table has roughly 250,000 clones, roughly 87% seen once. Sequencing was performed on PBMCs or T cells enriched from blood (not recorded which). All receptors derive from a woman younger than 45 with acute COVID-19.

The chain uses TRBV7-3 and TRBJ2-5; TRBD1 matches at 12 bases. Unmatched junction bases numbered 17, after V lost 5 bases and J lost 4 bases. The CDR3 length is 19 residues. Germline loops: CDR1 SGHTA, CDR2 FQGTGA. CDR3 in DNA: TGTGCCAGCAGCCCAGGGACAGGGGGCCCTGGTTCCGGAAGAGAGACCCAGTACTTC. Protein: CASSPGTGGPGSGRETQYF.

The chain carries TRBV27 and TRBJ2-2; D may be TRBD2 (6 bases). Trimming cost V 7 bases and J 4 bases, with 13 bases left between them. This CDR3 is built from 14 residues. Germline assignment: CDR1 MNHEY and CDR2 SMNVEV (reference sequence). CDR3 protein: CASKEGRFTGELFF. CDR3 bases: TGTGCCAGCAAGGAGGGCCGATTCACCGGGGAGCTGTTTTTT.

CDR3 loop: CASVIDAGPMFF. CDR3 coding DNA: TGTGCTAGTGTGATAGACGCGGGTCCCATGTTCTTC. The chain has TRBV12-5 and TRBJ2-1; weak D call: TRBD2 (5 bases). The V and J ends lost 7 bases and 15 bases respectively, with 19 bases between them. The germline CDR1 and CDR2 sequences are LGHNT and FRNRAP. The CDR3 has 12 amino acids.

This chain connects TRBV6-2 or TRBV6-3 to TRBJ2-1; TRBD1 might be the D (6 bases). Germline V gene lookup returns CDR1 MNHEY and CDR2 SVGEGT. The CDR3 is 13 amino acids. The ends were cut back, 6 bases at V and 5 bases at J, with 11 bases in the middle. As DNA, the CDR3 is TGTGCCAGCAGCTCAGGGGAGCACAATGAGCAGTTCTTC. This encodes CASSSGEHNEQFF.

The gene calls are TRBV28 and TRBJ1-5, with D unresolved. Trimming shortened V by 5 bases and J by 6 bases, and 11 bases separated the two germline ends. Germline CDR1 MDHEN, CDR2 SYDVKM. The CDR3 has 13 residues. For the CDR3, the DNA is TGTGCCAGCAGTCAGGTGCAAGTTCAGCCCCAGCATTTT. Encoded protein: CASSQVQVQPQHF. Full variable domain (outside the CDR3, taken from reference TRBV28 and TRBJ1-5): DVKVTQSSRYLVKRTGEKVFLECVQDMDHENMFWYRQDPGLGLRLIYFSYDVKMKEKGDIPEGYSVSREKKERFSLILESASTNQTSMYLCASSQVQVQPQHFGDGTRLSIL.

This chain connects TRBV11-2 to TRBJ1-3; TRBD1 is a possible D gene (5 bases). CDR1 is SGHAT and CDR2 is FQNNGV in the germline V gene. Between the trimmed V and J ends, which lost 3 bases and 0 bases, there was a span of 12 bases. The CDR3 runs to 16 residues. CDR3 protein: CASSFDRYHSGNTIYF. The CDR3 DNA sequence: TGTGCCAGCAGCTTCGACAGATATCACTCTGGAAACACCATATATTTT.

The chain combines TRBV2 with TRBJ1-1, with TRBD1 as a possible D gene (5 bases). Trimming took 7 bases from V and 1 from J, leaving 10 bases between them. The CDR3 totals 13 residues. Germline V CDR1 and CDR2: SNHLY, FYNNEI. The CDR3 reads CASTPTENTEAFF. Written as DNA, the CDR3 is TGTGCCAGCACTCCGACAGAGAACACTGAAGCTTTCTTT.

The rearrangement joins TRBV7-9 to TRBJ2-7; TRBD2 agrees at 10 bases. The CDR3 has 15 amino acids. CDR1 is SEHNR, CDR2 FQNEAQ, per germline (reference sequence). The trim removed 2 bases at V and 4 bases at J, leaving 5 bases unmatched. This CDR3 reads CASSLLAGDPYEQYF. CDR3 in DNA: TGTGCCAGCAGCTTACTAGCGGGGGACCCATACGAGCAGTACTTC. The full variable domain, its missing parts supplied by reference TRBV7-9 and TRBJ2-7, is DTGVSQNPRHKITKRGQNVTFRCDPISEHNRLYWYRQTLGQGPEFLTYFQNEAQLEKSRLLSDRFSAERPKGSFSTLEIQRTEQGDSAMYLCASSLLAGDPYEQYFGPGTRLTVT.

V and J are TRBV6-5 and TRBJ2-2; tentatively, D is TRBD2 (5 bases). This CDR3 is 14 amino acids long. The germline V and J ends were trimmed by 5 bases and 0 bases, with 7 bases remaining between them. In germline, CDR1 is MNHEY, CDR2 SVGAGI. The DNA for the CDR3 is TGTGCCAGCAGTCTAGCAGCGAACACCGGGGAGCTGTTTTTT. Translated, it gives CASSLAANTGELFF.

The CDR3 protein is CASKTGTNTEAFF. The CDR3 nucleotides are TGTGCCAGCAAAACAGGGACAAACACTGAAGCTTTCTTT. The J gene is TRBJ1-1, the V gene TRBV5-4, with D tentatively TRBD1 (6 bases). The CDR3 runs 13 residues. Between the trimmed V and J ends, which lost 6 bases and 2 bases, there was a span of 11 bases. Germline loops: CDR1 SGHNT, CDR2 YYREEE (reference sequence).